This T cell receptor beta chain was found in a study of T cells after yellow fever vaccination. Germline-derived CDR1 and CDR2 are MGHRA and YSYEKL. Trimming removed 7 bases from V and 7 bases from J, with 7 bases in between. The CDR3 extends over 11 amino acids. This clonotype has ten or more counts. Production of TCR cDNA was by 5'RACE template switching, which also added a universal primer site and UMIs. TCRdb processed the 5' RACE reads anew with MiXCR; each CDR3 protein has one entry. The data hold about 74,000 distinct CDR3 sequences, with approximately 7.7% observed a single time. This material consisted of CD8+ T cells sorted from PBMCs, taken around 5 days after the first yellow fever vaccination. The rearrangement links TRBV4-1 to TRBJ2-2; D is unclear. This receptor was obtained from a young man who received the YFV17D yellow fever vaccine. The CDR3 DNA is TGCGCCAGCACACTCGGCGGGGAGCTGTTTTTT. It encodes CASTLGGELFF.